Included here is one T cell receptor (beta chain) sequence, with context. Antigen unknown. Amplification used 60 Vbeta primers and 13 Jbeta primers. Clones were sequenced by immunoSEQ multiplex PCR, and TCRdb holds only the in-frame ones, with some missing. The profile shows about 120,000 clones, over 8.5% of them singletons. This specimen comes from a study of cytomegalovirus exposure and HLA in healthy donors. Study conclusions and caveats: According to a later analysis, donors in an Asian-associated ancestry cluster reportedly had fewer N-insertions than the roughly 670-donor mean. Researchers reported in a later analysis that a missense DCLRE1C variant was tied to TCR beta V- and J-gene trimming.

Germline V lookup: CDR1 LNHNV, CDR2 YYDKDF (reference sequence). Trimming took 5 bases from V and 0 from J, leaving 19 bases between them. CDR3 size: 17 residues. The clonotype originates from a woman aged 35 to 49 in good health and CMV-seropositive. Material for sequencing was PBMCs. The chain uses TRBV15 and TRBJ1-2, with D perhaps TRBD1 (6 bases). CDR3 protein: CATSGGIPGASNYGYTF. The CDR3 DNA reads TGTGCCACCAGCGGGGGCATACCCGGGGCCTCTAACTATGGCTACACCTTC.